The subject of this entry is one T cell receptor beta chain. Its specificity is unknown. Authors' processing steps: In papillary thyroid cancer, a distant-metastasis classifier was built using CDR3 differences across clinicopathological groups. TCRdb redid the clone calls on the PCR reads using MiXCR. V and J calls and clone size were set by TCRdb, not the authors. Of about 48,000 clones in the sample, roughly a fifth were seen once. The source of the sample is a study of metastatic and nonmetastatic thyroid tumors. About the study: Blood and tumor or nodule tissue repertoires from malignant and benign thyroid patients were compared. Findings and caveats of the study: For both blood and tumor, malignant thyroid tumors reportedly showed significantly higher TCR beta diversity than benign nodules did.

Every patient was untreated before thyroid surgery. This CDR3 contains 11 residues. V dropped 4 bases and J dropped 7 bases, with 10 bases sitting between them. Germline values: CDR1 SQVTM, CDR2 ANQGSEA. Sample: blood. The TCR sequence derives from a male donor with papillary thyroid cancer or a benign thyroid nodule (not recorded which). Some clones in this sample may be carry-over from other donors' samples. The V gene is TRBV29-1, the J gene TRBJ1-1; D perhaps matches TRBD1 (5 bases). This CDR3 is CSVGSGLEAFF. CDR3 sequence (DNA): TGCAGCGTTGGCTCAGGGCTTGAAGCTTTCTTT.